The 14 T cell receptor beta chains below come from one sample, sequenced in a study of OX40 agonist ivuxolimab in advanced cancers. The repertoire was sequenced with immunoSEQ multiplex PCR; TCRdb's copy has only in-frame clones and lacks some. The sample holds about 95,000 clones; 70% to 90% are singletons and the top ten take around 4%. Specimen: CD4+ or CD8+ T cells sorted from blood, collected in a trial of the OX40 agonist ivuxolimab. The receptor set was obtained from an adult with an advanced solid tumor such as melanoma, head and neck, liver or kidney cancer.

The rearrangement joins TRBV2 to TRBJ2-3; the match to TRBD2 covers 7 bases. V gave up 6 bases and J gave up 0 bases; unmatched junction bases: 6. Germline V gene data show CDR1 as SNHLY and CDR2 as FYNNEI. The CDR3 is made up of 15 amino acids. The CDR3 DNA sequence: TGTGCCAGCAGCGACGGGAGGTACAGCACAGATACGCAGTATTTT. Translation gives CASSDGRYSTDTQYF.

This chain's CDR3 is CSVESRGPTGLAPVVQYF. The CDR3 DNA sequence: TGCAGCGTTGAATCCAGGGGCCCTACGGGACTAGCGCCAGTTGTGCAGTACTTC. The chain employs TRBV29-1 and TRBJ2-7; TRBD2 matches at 10 bases. Looked up from germline, CDR1 is SQVTM and CDR2 is ANQGSEA. The V gene end was trimmed by 2 bases and the J gene end by 9 bases; junction bases not matched to a gene: 22. The CDR3 extends over 18 amino acids.

V gene TRBV19 combines with J gene TRBJ2-7, with TRBD1 as a possible D gene (7 bases). Deletions cut 5 bases from V and 2 bases from J, with 13 bases between. Germline-derived CDR1 and CDR2 are LNHDA and SQIVND (reference sequence). The CDR3 is made up of 14 amino acids. The CDR3 here is CASSESRGAYEQYF. The CDR3 DNA is TGTGCCAGTAGTGAGTCCAGGGGGGCCTACGAGCAGTACTTC.

This clone was observed a few times. The chain recombines TRBV30 with TRBJ2-5; D is perhaps TRBD1 or TRBD2 (5 bases each). Germline V gene data show CDR1 as GTSNPN and CDR2 as SVGIG (reference sequence). The CDR3 runs 12 residues. Trimming pared 5 bases from V and 5 bases from J, leaving 12 bases between. The CDR3 reads CAWDGAGETQYF. CDR3 in DNA: TGTGCCTGGGACGGGGCTGGGGAGACCCAGTACTTC.

This chain connects TRBV28 to TRBJ2-3; 7 nucleotides align to TRBD1. The germline CDR1 and CDR2 sequences are MDHEN and SYDVKM. J was trimmed by 2 bases and V by 8 bases; bases with no gene match: 7. The CDR3 is 14 residues long. For the CDR3, the DNA is TGTGCCAGCGAGGGACAGAGTTACACAGATACGCAGTATTTT. Translating it yields CASEGQSYTDTQYF. Drawing the rest from reference TRBV28 and TRBJ2-3, the complete variable domain is DVKVTQSSRYLVKRTGEKVFLECVQDMDHENMFWYRQDPGLGLRLIYFSYDVKMKEKGDIPEGYSVSREKKERFSLILESASTNQTSMYLCASEGQSYTDTQYFGPGTRLTVL.

This clone was counted only a few times. The genes are TRBV6-4 and TRBJ2-3; no clear D gene. Trimming removed 0 bases from V and 3 bases from J, with 4 bases in between. The germline CDR1 and CDR2 sequences are MRHNA and SNTAGT. The CDR3 runs 13 residues. The CDR3 sequence is CASSDSETDTQYF. The CDR3 DNA reads TGTGCCAGCAGTGACTCGGAGACAGATACGCAGTATTTT.

This sequence joins TRBV7-9 and TRBJ2-7, with a possible D match to TRBD2 (5 bases). Germline values: CDR1 SEHNR, CDR2 FQNEAQ (reference sequence). V lost 1 base and J lost 2, with 15 bases in between. There are 16 residues in the CDR3. CDR3 in DNA: TGTGCCAGCAGCTTAGACGGGGAAGGAAAACCCTACGAGCAGTACTTC. Translated: CASSLDGEGKPYEQYF.

The chain recombines TRBV4-1 with TRBJ1-3; 9 bases match TRBD1. Trimming removed 0 bases from V and 10 bases from J; junction bases left unmatched: 13. The CDR3 spans 17 residues. In germline, CDR1 is MGHRA, CDR2 YSYEKL. This CDR3 is CASSQDQFDRGERTIYF. The CDR3 DNA reads as TGCGCCAGCAGCCAAGATCAATTTGACAGGGGGGAAAGGACCATATATTTT.

The rearrangement joins TRBV2 to TRBJ2-1; D not certain. The V gene lost 7 bases and the J gene lost 4 bases, with 11 bases spanning the gap. Germline assignment: CDR1 SNHLY and CDR2 FYNNEI. The CDR3 runs 13 residues. The DNA of the CDR3 is TGTGCCAGCACGGTCGGAAGGTACAATGAGCAGTTCTTC. Translation: CASTVGRYNEQFF. Supplemented by reference TRBV2 and TRBJ2-1, the full variable domain reads EPEVTQTPSHQVTQMGQEVILRCVPISNHLYFYWYRQILGQKVEFLVSFYNNEISEKSEIFDDQFSVERPDGSNFTLKIRSTKLEDSAMYFCASTVGRYNEQFFGPGTRLTVL.

The chain employs TRBV4-2 and TRBJ1-2; weak D call: TRBD1 (6 bases). V lost 3 bases, J lost 6 bases, and 14 bases lay in between. CDR1 is LGHNA, CDR2 YNFKEQ, per germline. CDR3 length: 14 amino acids. CDR3 nucleotides: TGTGCCAGCAGCCAGGCACAGGGAATGGATGGCTACACCTTC. Amino acids: CASSQAQGMDGYTF.

This sequence joins TRBV6-6 and TRBJ2-1, with 7 nucleotides matching TRBD2. Per germline, CDR1 MNHNY and CDR2 SVGAGI (reference sequence). The CDR3 is 14 amino acids. The J segment lost 4 bases and the V segment lost 4 bases, leaving 4 bases of the junction unmatched. The CDR3 here is CASSSGLVYNEQFF. Here the CDR3 DNA reads TGTGCCAGCAGTTCCGGACTAGTGTACAATGAGCAGTTCTTC.

This chain's CDR3 is CASTVKETQYF. The CDR3 coding sequence is TGTGCCAGCACCGTGAAAGAGACCCAGTACTTC. The chain combines TRBV28 with TRBJ2-5; no clear D. CDR3 length: 11 amino acids. Trimming pared 7 bases from V and 3 bases from J, leaving 6 bases between. CDR1 is MDHEN, CDR2 SYDVKM, per germline. The full variable domain, rest sourced from reference TRBV28 and TRBJ2-5, is DVKVTQSSRYLVKRTGEKVFLECVQDMDHENMFWYRQDPGLGLRLIYFSYDVKMKEKGDIPEGYSVSREKKERFSLILESASTNQTSMYLCASTVKETQYFGPGTRLLVL.

This chain joins TRBV6-6 and TRBJ1-1, with TRBD1 matching 9 bases. V shed 2 bases and J 3 bases; nucleotides not matched to a gene: 1. The germline CDR1 and CDR2 sequences are MNHNY and SVGAGI (reference sequence). This CDR3 region has 14 residues. The CDR3 sequence: CASSYRTGDTEAFF. CDR3 nucleotides: TGTGCCAGCAGTTACAGGACAGGGGACACTGAAGCTTTCTTT.

This clone occurred once. J is TRBJ2-7 and V is TRBV30, with a possible D match to TRBD2 (5 bases). CDR1 and CDR2 from the germline V gene are GTSNPN and SVGIG (reference sequence). V was clipped by 5 bases and J by 2 bases, with 7 bases between them. The CDR3 extends over 11 amino acids. CDR3 amino acids: CAWGRAYEQYF. CDR3 nucleotide sequence: TGTGCCTGGGGGCGGGCCTACGAGCAGTACTTC.